These T cell receptor beta chains were read from a single sample in a study of blood T cell repertoires in COVID-19. Assay used: immunoSEQ multiplex PCR; TCRdb lists only in-frame clones, some missing. The data contain approximately 240,000 clones, around 80% of them singletons. Material: peripheral blood. The receptors were gathered from a middle-aged woman with active or convalescent COVID-19. CDR3s include the opening cysteine and the closing phenylalanine or tryptophan. The order of the fields is V gene, clone size, D gene, J gene, CDR3 DNA, CDR3 protein. A D gene is named only where the DNA matches it firmly. Not every row has a clone size; where given, it reads once, few, many or a size class.

v_call: TRBV5-6; clone_size: NA; d_call: NA; j_call: TRBJ1-2; cdr3_nt: TGTGCCAGCAGCTTGGTAGGGGATTTCGGCTATGGCTACACCTTC; cdr3_aa: CASSLVGDFGYGYTF
v_call: TRBV10-1; clone_size: NA; d_call: NA; j_call: TRBJ1-2; cdr3_nt: TGCGCCAGCAGCCCTACTCCTAACTATGGCTACACCTTC; cdr3_aa: CASSPTPNYGYTF
v_call: TRBV12-3/TRBV12-4; clone_size: NA; d_call: NA; j_call: TRBJ2-2; cdr3_nt: TGTGCCAGCAAACTGACCGGGGAGCTGTTTTTT; cdr3_aa: CASKLTGELFF
v_call: TRBV9; clone_size: NA; d_call: NA; j_call: TRBJ1-3; cdr3_nt: TGTGCCAGCAGCGTAGACGGGGGGGCTGGAAACACCATATATTTT; cdr3_aa: CASSVDGGAGNTIYF
v_call: TRBV6-5; clone_size: NA; d_call: TRBD1; j_call: TRBJ2-7; cdr3_nt: TGTGCCAGCAGTTTCGGACAGGGGGGGGGAGCATACGAGCAGTACTTC; cdr3_aa: CASSFGQGGGAYEQYF
v_call: TRBV5-1; clone_size: NA; d_call: TRBD2; j_call: TRBJ2-3; cdr3_nt: TGCGCCAGCAGCCCGGAAGGAGCGGGGGGGCATACAGATACGCAGTATTTT; cdr3_aa: CASSPEGAGGHTDTQYF
v_call: TRBV2; clone_size: many; d_call: TRBD1; j_call: TRBJ2-3; cdr3_nt: TGTGCCAGCAGCAACGGGACAGGGCGCCTGGGTACGCAGTATTTT; cdr3_aa: CASSNGTGRLGTQYF
v_call: TRBV7-8; clone_size: many; d_call: TRBD1; j_call: TRBJ2-1; cdr3_nt: TGTGCCAGCAGCCCAAGACAGGGGCCTTCGAATGAGCAGTTCTTC; cdr3_aa: CASSPRQGPSNEQFF
v_call: TRBV18; clone_size: NA; d_call: NA; j_call: TRBJ2-1; cdr3_nt: TGTGCCAGCTCACCTGGGGCGAGCCTGGATGAGCAGTTCTTC; cdr3_aa: CASSPGASLDEQFF
v_call: TRBV5-1; clone_size: NA; d_call: TRBD2; j_call: TRBJ2-5; cdr3_nt: TGCGCCAGCAGCTTGTCGTCGCTAGCGGGGGGCACCCAAGAGACCCAGTACTTC; cdr3_aa: CASSLSSLAGGTQETQYF
v_call: TRBV4-1; clone_size: NA; d_call: TRBD1; j_call: TRBJ2-3; cdr3_nt: TGCGCCAGCAGCCTCGGACAGGGTGGTGATACGCAGTATTTT; cdr3_aa: CASSLGQGGDTQYF
v_call: TRBV5-4; clone_size: NA; d_call: TRBD1; j_call: TRBJ2-2; cdr3_nt: TGTGCCAGCACCACAGGGACAGGGAAGGCCGGGGAGCTGTTTTTT; cdr3_aa: CASTTGTGKAGELFF
v_call: TRBV5-6; clone_size: NA; d_call: TRBD2; j_call: TRBJ2-3; cdr3_nt: TGTGCCAGCAGCTTGTACCTAGCGGGGGGGCCCACAGATACGCAGTATTTT; cdr3_aa: CASSLYLAGGPTDTQYF
v_call: TRBV7-9; clone_size: few; d_call: NA; j_call: TRBJ1-1; cdr3_nt: TGTGCCAGCAGCCTAGCTATGAACACTGAAGCTTTCTTT; cdr3_aa: CASSLAMNTEAFF
v_call: TRBV4-1; clone_size: once; d_call: TRBD1; j_call: TRBJ2-2; cdr3_nt: TGCGCCAGCAGCTCACAGGGGGTAGGATACACCGGGGAGCTGTTTTTT; cdr3_aa: CASSSQGVGYTGELFF
v_call: TRBV7-9; clone_size: few; d_call: TRBD1; j_call: TRBJ1-1; cdr3_nt: TGTGCCAGCAGCTTTGACAGGGAGGAGGCCACTGAAGCTTTCTTT; cdr3_aa: CASSFDREEATEAFF
v_call: TRBV5-1; clone_size: NA; d_call: NA; j_call: TRBJ1-2; cdr3_nt: TGCGCCAGCAGCCAAACAGGGAACTATGGCTACACCTTC; cdr3_aa: CASSQTGNYGYTF
v_call: TRBV13; clone_size: NA; d_call: NA; j_call: TRBJ2-3; cdr3_nt: TGTGCCAGCCGCCGGCGGGGCGGCACAGATACGCAGTATTTT; cdr3_aa: CASRRRGGTDTQYF
v_call: TRBV5-4; clone_size: NA; d_call: NA; j_call: TRBJ1-6; cdr3_nt: TGTGCCAGCAGCTGGCCGGATCGGGGGTCACCCCTCCACTTT; cdr3_aa: CASSWPDRGSPLHF
v_call: TRBV5-6; clone_size: few; d_call: TRBD1; j_call: TRBJ2-7; cdr3_nt: TGTGCCAGCAGCCCCACAGTAGGGGGCTCCGAGCAGTACTTC; cdr3_aa: CASSPTVGGSEQYF
v_call: TRBV5-1; clone_size: NA; d_call: NA; j_call: TRBJ2-1; cdr3_nt: TGCGCCAGCAGCTTGGCGGTCTCCTCCTACAATGAGCAGTTCTTC; cdr3_aa: CASSLAVSSYNEQFF
v_call: TRBV3-1/TRBV3-2; clone_size: NA; d_call: NA; j_call: TRBJ1-5; cdr3_nt: TGTGCCAGCAGCCAAGAGACGTTGGTCAGGGGACAGCCCCAGCATTTT; cdr3_aa: CASSQETLVRGQPQHF
v_call: TRBV12-2; clone_size: NA; d_call: NA; j_call: TRBJ2-2; cdr3_nt: TGTGCAAGTCGCCCCCGGACAGGGAGGGCGAACACCGGGGAGCTGTTTTTT; cdr3_aa: CASRPRTGRANTGELFF
v_call: TRBV13; clone_size: NA; d_call: NA; j_call: TRBJ2-2; cdr3_nt: TGTGCCAGCAGCCCCGACACCGAGAACACCGGGGAGCTGTTTTTT; cdr3_aa: CASSPDTENTGELFF
v_call: TRBV6-4; clone_size: NA; d_call: NA; j_call: TRBJ1-1; cdr3_nt: TGTGCCAGCAGTATATCCCCCCGCAGTGAAGCTTTCTTT; cdr3_aa: CASSISPRSEAFF
v_call: TRBV11-2; clone_size: NA; d_call: TRBD2; j_call: TRBJ2-7; cdr3_nt: TGTGCCAGCAGCTTAGATCGAAGAGCGGGGGTCTACGAGCAGTACTTC; cdr3_aa: CASSLDRRAGVYEQYF
v_call: TRBV10-2; clone_size: NA; d_call: NA; j_call: TRBJ1-1; cdr3_nt: TGCGCCAGCAGCGGGGGTTTGAACACTGAAGCTTTCTTT; cdr3_aa: CASSGGLNTEAFF
v_call: TRBV5-1; clone_size: NA; d_call: TRBD1; j_call: TRBJ1-1; cdr3_nt: TGCGCCAGCAGCCGGGACAGGGGTGGCACTGAAGCTTTCTTT; cdr3_aa: CASSRDRGGTEAFF
v_call: TRBV5-4; clone_size: NA; d_call: NA; j_call: TRBJ1-4; cdr3_nt: TGTGCCAGCAGCTTGATAGGACAGCGTGAAAAACTGTTTTTT; cdr3_aa: CASSLIGQREKLFF
v_call: TRBV7-2; clone_size: NA; d_call: TRBD1; j_call: TRBJ2-1; cdr3_nt: TGTGCCAGCAGCACGCCCGACAGGGGCGCATACAATGAGCAGTTCTTC; cdr3_aa: CASSTPDRGAYNEQFF
v_call: TRBV7-2; clone_size: NA; d_call: TRBD1; j_call: TRBJ1-2; cdr3_nt: TGTGCCAGCAGCTTAGGCAGGGGGTCCTATGGCTACACCTTC; cdr3_aa: CASSLGRGSYGYTF
v_call: TRBV11-2; clone_size: NA; d_call: TRBD2; j_call: TRBJ2-3; cdr3_nt: TGTGCCAGCAGCTTAGATCGGGGTAGCGGGGTTGCAGATACGCAGTATTTT; cdr3_aa: CASSLDRGSGVADTQYF
v_call: TRBV7-9; clone_size: NA; d_call: NA; j_call: TRBJ1-3; cdr3_nt: TGTGCCAGCAGTCGAAATAGAGGAAACACCATATATTTT; cdr3_aa: CASSRNRGNTIYF
v_call: TRBV10-1; clone_size: NA; d_call: NA; j_call: TRBJ2-2; cdr3_nt: TGCGCCAGCACTCGCGGCGAGGACACCGGGGAGCTGTTTTTT; cdr3_aa: CASTRGEDTGELFF
v_call: TRBV19; clone_size: NA; d_call: TRBD2; j_call: TRBJ2-1; cdr3_nt: TGTGCCAGTAACGGTCCTAGCGGCGCTTACGATGAGCAGTTCTTC; cdr3_aa: CASNGPSGAYDEQFF
v_call: TRBV27; clone_size: NA; d_call: NA; j_call: TRBJ1-1; cdr3_nt: TGTGCCAGCAGTCCCATAACCGCCTCAGGCTTTCGCGAAGCTTTCTTT; cdr3_aa: CASSPITASGFREAFF
v_call: TRBV27; clone_size: NA; d_call: NA; j_call: TRBJ1-2; cdr3_nt: TGTGCCTGCCGACTCGGACAAGGCTACACCTTC; cdr3_aa: CACRLGQGYTF
v_call: TRBV6-6; clone_size: NA; d_call: TRBD1; j_call: TRBJ2-1; cdr3_nt: TGTGCCAGCAGTTACGTACAGGGGGTTGACAATGAGCAGTTCTTC; cdr3_aa: CASSYVQGVDNEQFF
v_call: TRBV19; clone_size: NA; d_call: NA; j_call: TRBJ2-2; cdr3_nt: TGTGCCAGTAGTATAGCCGCGAACACCGGGGAGCTGTTTTTT; cdr3_aa: CASSIAANTGELFF
v_call: TRBV19; clone_size: NA; d_call: TRBD1; j_call: TRBJ1-4; cdr3_nt: TGTGCCAGTAGTCCCGGACAGGGAGGTGTTGAAAAACTGTTTTTT; cdr3_aa: CASSPGQGGVEKLFF
v_call: TRBV30; clone_size: NA; d_call: NA; j_call: TRBJ1-3; cdr3_nt: TGTGCCTGGACCCTCTCTGGAAACACCATATATTTT; cdr3_aa: CAWTLSGNTIYF
v_call: TRBV5-1; clone_size: NA; d_call: NA; j_call: TRBJ1-6; cdr3_nt: TGCGCCAGCAGCCGTGCCTACGCGGGCCGGAATAATTCACCCCTCCACTTT; cdr3_aa: CASSRAYAGRNNSPLHF
v_call: TRBV25-1; clone_size: few; d_call: TRBD1; j_call: TRBJ1-2; cdr3_nt: TGTGCCAGCAGTGAGCAGGGGGCTCGGGGATATGGCTACACCTTC; cdr3_aa: CASSEQGARGYGYTF
v_call: TRBV4-1; clone_size: few; d_call: NA; j_call: TRBJ1-6; cdr3_nt: TGCGCCAGCAGCAGGGGGGGCCGAGATTCACCCCTCCACTTT; cdr3_aa: CASSRGGRDSPLHF
v_call: TRBV12-5; clone_size: NA; d_call: TRBD1; j_call: TRBJ2-6; cdr3_nt: TGTGCTAGTGGTTTTACAGGGGTTTCTGGGGCCAACGTCCTGACTTTC; cdr3_aa: CASGFTGVSGANVLTF
v_call: TRBV19; clone_size: NA; d_call: NA; j_call: TRBJ1-2; cdr3_nt: TGTGCCAGTAGTCTCTCCGGAGGGCTGAACTATGGCTACACCTTC; cdr3_aa: CASSLSGGLNYGYTF
v_call: TRBV28; clone_size: NA; d_call: NA; j_call: TRBJ1-4; cdr3_nt: TGTGCCAGCACCGCCGGGGGGGACAATGAAAAACTGTTTTTT; cdr3_aa: CASTAGGDNEKLFF
v_call: TRBV7-6; clone_size: NA; d_call: TRBD1; j_call: TRBJ2-5; cdr3_nt: TGTGCCAGCAGCTCCTTCGTCCGGGACAGGGGACACCGGACGGGAGAGACCCAGTACTTC; cdr3_aa: CASSSFVRDRGHRTGETQYF
v_call: TRBV11-2; clone_size: NA; d_call: TRBD2; j_call: TRBJ2-5; cdr3_nt: TGTGCCAGCAGCTTCCGACTAGCGGGTTTTCAAGAGACCCAGTACTTC; cdr3_aa: CASSFRLAGFQETQYF
v_call: TRBV19; clone_size: NA; d_call: NA; j_call: TRBJ1-5; cdr3_nt: TGTGCCAGTACCCTGGACTATAGCAATCAGCCCCAGCATTTT; cdr3_aa: CASTLDYSNQPQHF
v_call: TRBV5-1; clone_size: NA; d_call: NA; j_call: TRBJ1-1; cdr3_nt: TGCGCCAGCAGCTTGGACCGGTCCAAAAACACTGAAGCTTTCTTT; cdr3_aa: CASSLDRSKNTEAFF
v_call: TRBV10-2; clone_size: few; d_call: NA; j_call: TRBJ1-6; cdr3_nt: TGCGCCAGCAGTGGGGGAGGGCCTGAAGATTCACCCCTCCACTTT; cdr3_aa: CASSGGGPEDSPLHF
v_call: TRBV3-1/TRBV3-2; clone_size: NA; d_call: NA; j_call: TRBJ1-6; cdr3_nt: TGTGCCAGCCAAATCGGACAGTTCAAATCACCCCTCCACTTT; cdr3_aa: CASQIGQFKSPLHF
v_call: TRBV10-1; clone_size: NA; d_call: NA; j_call: TRBJ1-1; cdr3_nt: TGCGCCAGCACACAGGCTCTGAACACTGAAGCTTTCTTT; cdr3_aa: CASTQALNTEAFF
v_call: TRBV2; clone_size: NA; d_call: TRBD1; j_call: TRBJ2-3; cdr3_nt: TGTGCCAGCATTCCGGACAGGGACACAGATACGCAGTATTTT; cdr3_aa: CASIPDRDTDTQYF
v_call: TRBV10-3; clone_size: NA; d_call: TRBD1; j_call: TRBJ1-5; cdr3_nt: TGTGCCATCAGCGGGACAGGGGATCAGCCCCAGCATTTT; cdr3_aa: CAISGTGDQPQHF
v_call: TRBV7-9; clone_size: NA; d_call: NA; j_call: TRBJ1-4; cdr3_nt: TGTGCCAGCAGCCCTCCTCCAACTAATGAAAAACTGTTTTTT; cdr3_aa: CASSPPPTNEKLFF
v_call: TRBV18; clone_size: NA; d_call: TRBD1; j_call: TRBJ2-3; cdr3_nt: TGTGCCAGCTCACCACAAACAGGGGGCAGGACAGATACGCAGTATTTT; cdr3_aa: CASSPQTGGRTDTQYF
v_call: TRBV4-1; clone_size: NA; d_call: NA; j_call: TRBJ1-2; cdr3_nt: TGCGCCAGCAGCCATTCTTATCGGGGCTATGGCTACACCTTC; cdr3_aa: CASSHSYRGYGYTF